Below, one TCR beta chain is given with its context. What it recognizes is unknown. TCRdb re-analysed the RT-PCR reads in MiXCR, keeping a single row per CDR3 protein. Of about 650,000 distinct CDR3 sequences listed, about 15% are singletons. CDR1 and CDR2 (germline): SGHTA, FQGNSA. V lost 3 bases, J lost 7 bases, and 5 bases stayed unmatched. CDR3 size: 16 residues. The sample comes from a study of response to subunit inactivated influenza vaccine. Study outcomes and limitations: The study's authors posited that every seasonal influenza vaccination enlists few new T cells.

This TCR was sampled from a man between 50 and 59 years old who received an inactivated influenza vaccine. Sequencing used PBMCs from blood, obtained less than 15 days before vaccination. The J gene is TRBJ2-2, the V gene TRBV7-2; 13 bases line up with TRBD2. CDR3 in amino acids: CASSFRLAGGGGELFF. Here the CDR3 DNA reads TGTGCCAGCAGCTTCCGACTAGCGGGAGGTGGCGGGGAGCTGTTTTTT.